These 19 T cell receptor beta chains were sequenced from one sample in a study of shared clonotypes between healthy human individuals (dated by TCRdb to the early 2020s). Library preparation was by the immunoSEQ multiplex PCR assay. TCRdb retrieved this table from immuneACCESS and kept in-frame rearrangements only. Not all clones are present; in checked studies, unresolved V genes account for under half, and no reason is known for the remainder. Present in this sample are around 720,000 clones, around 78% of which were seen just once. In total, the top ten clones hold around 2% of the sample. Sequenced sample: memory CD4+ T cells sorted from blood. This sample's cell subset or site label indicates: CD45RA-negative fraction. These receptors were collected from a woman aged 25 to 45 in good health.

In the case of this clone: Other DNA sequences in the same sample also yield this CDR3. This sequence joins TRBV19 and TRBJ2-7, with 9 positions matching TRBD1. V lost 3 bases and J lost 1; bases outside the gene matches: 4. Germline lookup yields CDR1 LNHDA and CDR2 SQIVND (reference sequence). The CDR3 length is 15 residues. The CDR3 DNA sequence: TGTGCCAGTAGTATTCGCGGGACAGGGTCCTACGAGCAGTACTTC. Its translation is CASSIRGTGSYEQYF.

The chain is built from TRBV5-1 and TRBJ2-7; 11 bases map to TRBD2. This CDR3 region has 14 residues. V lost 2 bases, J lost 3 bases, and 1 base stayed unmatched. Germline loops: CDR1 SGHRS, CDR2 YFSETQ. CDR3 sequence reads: CASSFGTSGYEQYF. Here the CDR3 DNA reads TGCGCCAGCAGCTTTGGGACTAGCGGCTACGAGCAGTACTTC.

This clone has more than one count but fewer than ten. CDR3 region: CASSQGRAVTDTQYF. For the CDR3, the DNA is TGCGCCAGCAGCCAAGGTCGCGCCGTCACAGATACGCAGTATTTT. The V and J genes are TRBV4-1 and TRBJ2-3, with D unclear. Germline assignment: CDR1 MGHRA and CDR2 YSYEKL. The CDR3 length is 15 residues. V was cut by 1 base and J by 2 bases, with 10 bases left in between.

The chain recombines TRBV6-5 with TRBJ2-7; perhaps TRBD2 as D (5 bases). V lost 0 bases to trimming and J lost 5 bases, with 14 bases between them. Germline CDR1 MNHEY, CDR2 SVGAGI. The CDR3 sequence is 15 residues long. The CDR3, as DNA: TGTGCCAGCAGTTACTCGGTACAGCGGATCCACGAGCAGTACTTC. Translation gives CASSYSVQRIHEQYF.

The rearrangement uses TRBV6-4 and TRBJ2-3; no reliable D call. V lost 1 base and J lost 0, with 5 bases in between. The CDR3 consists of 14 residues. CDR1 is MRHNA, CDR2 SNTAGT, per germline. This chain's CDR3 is CASSDYDSTDTQYF. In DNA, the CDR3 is TGTGCCAGCAGTGACTACGATAGCACAGATACGCAGTATTTT.

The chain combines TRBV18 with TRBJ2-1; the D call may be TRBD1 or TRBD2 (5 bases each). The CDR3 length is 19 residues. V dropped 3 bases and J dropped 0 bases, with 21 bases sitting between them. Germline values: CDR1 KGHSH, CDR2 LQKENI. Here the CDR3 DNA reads TGTGCCAGCTCACCCTACAAAGGTGGGGACGTGAGCTCCTACAATGAGCAGTTCTTC. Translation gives CASSPYKGGDVSSYNEQFF.

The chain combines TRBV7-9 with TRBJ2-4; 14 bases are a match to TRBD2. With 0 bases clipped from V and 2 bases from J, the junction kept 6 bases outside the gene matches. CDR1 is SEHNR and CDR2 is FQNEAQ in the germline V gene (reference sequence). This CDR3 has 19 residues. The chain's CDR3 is CASSLAATSGRASKNIQYF. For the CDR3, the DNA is TGTGCCAGCAGCTTAGCAGCGACTAGCGGGAGGGCCTCCAAAAACATTCAGTACTTC.

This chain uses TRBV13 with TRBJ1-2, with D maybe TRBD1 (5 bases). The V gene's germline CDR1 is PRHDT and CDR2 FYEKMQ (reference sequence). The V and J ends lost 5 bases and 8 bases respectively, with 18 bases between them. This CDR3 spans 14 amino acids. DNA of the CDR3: TGTGCCAGCAGCGCCGGGGACGCACTTTCAGGCTACACCTTC. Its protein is CASSAGDALSGYTF.

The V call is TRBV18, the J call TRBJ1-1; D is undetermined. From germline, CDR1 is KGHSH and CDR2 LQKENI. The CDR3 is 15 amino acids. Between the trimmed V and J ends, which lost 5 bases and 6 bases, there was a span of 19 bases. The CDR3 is CASSSSRGEGAEAFF. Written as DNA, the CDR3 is TGTGCCAGCTCATCGAGCAGAGGCGAAGGCGCTGAAGCTTTCTTT.

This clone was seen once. This CDR3 reads CAWRTREAYNEQFF. The CDR3 DNA is TGTGCCTGGAGGACGCGGGAAGCCTACAATGAGCAGTTCTTC. This chain joins TRBV30 and TRBJ2-1, with D possibly matching TRBD2 (6 bases). Trimming removed 3 bases at V and 2 bases at J, with 11 bases between. The germline gives CDR1 GTSNPN, CDR2 SVGIG (reference sequence). The CDR3 loop spans 14 amino acids.

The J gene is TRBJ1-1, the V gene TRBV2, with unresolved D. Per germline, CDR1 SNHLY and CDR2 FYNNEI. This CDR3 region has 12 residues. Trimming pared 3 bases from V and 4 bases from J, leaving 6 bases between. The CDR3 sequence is CASSEAGTEAFF. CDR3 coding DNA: TGTGCCAGCAGTGAGGCAGGCACTGAAGCTTTCTTT.

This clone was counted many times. Here the CDR3 DNA reads TGTGCCAGCAGTGTTAGTAGAGGTGAAAAACTGTTTTTT. Residues: CASSVSRGEKLFF. The rearrangement links TRBV2 to TRBJ1-4; D call uncertain. Per germline, CDR1 SNHLY and CDR2 FYNNEI. The CDR3 is 13 residues long. V was clipped by 4 bases and J by 7 bases, with 10 bases between them. The full variable domain, with the rest looked up from reference TRBV2 and TRBJ1-4, is EPEVTQTPSHQVTQMGQEVILRCVPISNHLYFYWYRQILGQKVEFLVSFYNNEISEKSEIFDDQFSVERPDGSNFTLKIRSTKLEDSAMYFCASSVSRGEKLFFGSGTQLSVL.

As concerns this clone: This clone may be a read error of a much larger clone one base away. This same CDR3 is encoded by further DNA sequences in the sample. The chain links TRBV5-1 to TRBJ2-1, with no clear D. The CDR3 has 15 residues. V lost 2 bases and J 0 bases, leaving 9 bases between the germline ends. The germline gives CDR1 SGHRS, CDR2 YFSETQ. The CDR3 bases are TGCGCCAGCAGCTTCGATAGGAGCTCCTACAATGAGCAGTTCTTC. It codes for CASSFDRSSYNEQFF.

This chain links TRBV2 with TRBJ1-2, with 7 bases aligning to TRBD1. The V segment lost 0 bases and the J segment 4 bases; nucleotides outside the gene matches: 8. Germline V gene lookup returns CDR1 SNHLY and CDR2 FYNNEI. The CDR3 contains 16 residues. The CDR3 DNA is TGTGCCAGCAGTGAAGCGCGGAGGGGGCTTCCCTATGGCTACACCTTC. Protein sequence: CASSEARRGLPYGYTF.

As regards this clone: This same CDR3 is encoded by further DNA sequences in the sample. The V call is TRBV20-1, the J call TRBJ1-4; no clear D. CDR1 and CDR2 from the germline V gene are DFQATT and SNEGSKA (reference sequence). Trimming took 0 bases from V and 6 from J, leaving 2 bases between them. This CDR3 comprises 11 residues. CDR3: CSARDYEKLFF. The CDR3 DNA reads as TGCAGTGCTAGAGATTATGAAAAACTGTTTTTT.

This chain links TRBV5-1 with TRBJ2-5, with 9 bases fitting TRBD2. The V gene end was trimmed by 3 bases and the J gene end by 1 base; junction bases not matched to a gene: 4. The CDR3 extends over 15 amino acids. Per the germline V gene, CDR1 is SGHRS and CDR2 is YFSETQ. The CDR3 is CASSSLAGSQETQYF. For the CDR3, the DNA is TGCGCCAGCAGCTCACTAGCGGGCAGCCAAGAGACCCAGTACTTC.

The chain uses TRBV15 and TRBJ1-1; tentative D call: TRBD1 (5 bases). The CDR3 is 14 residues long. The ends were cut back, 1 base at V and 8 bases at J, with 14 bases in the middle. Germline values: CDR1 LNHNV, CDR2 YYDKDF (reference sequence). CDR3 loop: CATSRASPGPEAFF. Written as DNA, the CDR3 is TGTGCCACCAGCAGAGCCTCGCCAGGGCCAGAAGCTTTCTTT.

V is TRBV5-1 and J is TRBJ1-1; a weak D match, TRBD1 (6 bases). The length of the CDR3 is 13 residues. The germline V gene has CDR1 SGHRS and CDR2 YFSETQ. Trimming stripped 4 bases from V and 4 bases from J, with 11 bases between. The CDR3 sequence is CASSRGHGTEAFF. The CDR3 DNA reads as TGCGCCAGCAGCAGGGGACATGGCACTGAAGCTTTCTTT.

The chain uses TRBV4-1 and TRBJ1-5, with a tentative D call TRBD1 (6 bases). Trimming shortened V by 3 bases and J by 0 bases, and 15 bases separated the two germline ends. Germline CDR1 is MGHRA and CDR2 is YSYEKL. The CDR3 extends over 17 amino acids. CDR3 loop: CASSQGALINSNQPQHF. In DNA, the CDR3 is TGCGCCAGCAGCCAGGGGGCGTTAATTAATAGCAATCAGCCCCAGCATTTT.